This TCR beta chain was captured by sequencing in a study of blood T cell repertoires in COVID-19 (dated by TCRdb to the early 2020s). Background on the whole study: The collaborator samples originated in the United States, Italy and Spain and spanned the acute and convalescent phases of COVID-19. The prospective study material was composed of cDNA or gDNA derived from T cells, B-cell-depleted T cells, or PBMCs. Deeply sampled blood TCRbeta repertoires from subjects exposed to, actively infected with, or recovered from COVID-19 were included in the dataset. The repertoires were released in a freely available public database meant as a resource for research on the immune response to SARS-CoV-2. Samples were obtained from the ongoing ImmuneRACE study (first 160 participants) and from 1,254 subjects provided by 6 global collaborators. Sample metadata almost always included a de-identified subject ID, COVID-19 status, age in years and sex. HLA class I and class II types, where available, came from metadata supplied by the sample provider rather than from assay-based typing. Study-level results and caveats: Clinical and demographic metadata were provided uncurated, with the amount varying by source and participant.

Whole blood was collected in K2EDTA tubes by collaborating institutions according to the institutions' own protocols. For TCRbeta analysis, collaborators shipped samples in one of three forms: frozen whole blood, isolated PBMCs, or DNA extracted from either of those sample types. TCRbeta CDR3 regions were amplified from genomic DNA by means of the immunoSEQ Assay, a bias-controlled multiplex PCR. As for the original processing: The number of nucleated cells in each sample was estimated by amplification of reference gene primers within the assay. To quantify the absolute abundance of each unique TCRbeta CDR3 rearrangement, sequence reads were collapsed and filtered. For each sample, productive Simpson clonality was calculated by taking the square root of Simpson's diversity index across productive rearrangements. TCRdb mirrors the immuneACCESS table, restricted to in-frame sequences. Some clones are absent from its copies; in checked studies, under half trace to an unresolved V gene, and the reason for the others is unknown. The V and J calls and clone size come from that table; D and trimming were worked out from the DNA. This sample holds about 150,000 clones; roughly 90% were observed only once. The top ten constitute roughly 1.6% of the sample.

The junction carries 11 bases between V and J, which are trimmed by 5 bases and 10 bases respectively. For CDR1 and CDR2, the germline V gene lists MNHEY and SVGEGT. From the cysteine up to the phenylalanine, the CDR3 has a length of 11 residues. CDR3 DNA is the only sequence kept; it has 33 bases, read in frame from the first base. Regarding this clone: Its antigen has not been determined. It has no much larger one-base neighbor in the sample; base qualities were not kept.

Sequenced sample: peripheral blood. The clonotype was recovered from a human donor in a cohort sampled during active COVID-19. The chain joins TRBV6-2 or TRBV6-3 to TRBJ1-2, with the D gene too uncertain to name. The CDR3 is CASSRTEIYTF. The base sequence is TGTGCCAGCAGTCGCACAGAGATCTACACCTTC.